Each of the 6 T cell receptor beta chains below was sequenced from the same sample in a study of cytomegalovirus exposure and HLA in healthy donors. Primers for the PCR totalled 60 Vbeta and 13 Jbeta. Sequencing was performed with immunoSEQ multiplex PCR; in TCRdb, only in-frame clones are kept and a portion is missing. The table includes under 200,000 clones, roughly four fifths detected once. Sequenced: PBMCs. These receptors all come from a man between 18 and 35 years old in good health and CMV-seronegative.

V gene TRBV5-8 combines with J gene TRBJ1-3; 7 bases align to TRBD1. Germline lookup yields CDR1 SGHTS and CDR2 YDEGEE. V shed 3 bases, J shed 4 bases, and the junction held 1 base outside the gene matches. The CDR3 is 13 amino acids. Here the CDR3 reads CASSSDRGNTIYF. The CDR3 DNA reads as TGTGCCAGCAGCTCGGACAGGGGAAACACCATATATTTT.

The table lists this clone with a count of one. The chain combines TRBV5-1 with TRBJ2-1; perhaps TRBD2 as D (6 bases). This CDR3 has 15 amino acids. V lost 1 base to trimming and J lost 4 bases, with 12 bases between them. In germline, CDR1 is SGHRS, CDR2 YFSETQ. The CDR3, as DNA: TGCGCCAGCAGCTTGACTGGAGGGTTGTACAATGAGCAGTTCTTC. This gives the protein CASSLTGGLYNEQFF.

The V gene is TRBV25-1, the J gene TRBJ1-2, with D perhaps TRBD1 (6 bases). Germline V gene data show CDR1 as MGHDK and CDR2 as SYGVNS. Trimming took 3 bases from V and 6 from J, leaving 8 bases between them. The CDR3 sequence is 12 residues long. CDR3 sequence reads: CASSDSGDGYTF. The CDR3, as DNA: TGTGCCAGCAGTGATTCAGGGGATGGCTACACCTTC.

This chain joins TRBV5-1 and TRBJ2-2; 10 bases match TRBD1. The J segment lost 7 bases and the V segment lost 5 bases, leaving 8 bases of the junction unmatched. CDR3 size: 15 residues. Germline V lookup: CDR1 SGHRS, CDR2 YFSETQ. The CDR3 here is CASSGPGQGIGELFF. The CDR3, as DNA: TGCGCCAGCAGTGGCCCGGGACAGGGGATCGGGGAGCTGTTTTTT.

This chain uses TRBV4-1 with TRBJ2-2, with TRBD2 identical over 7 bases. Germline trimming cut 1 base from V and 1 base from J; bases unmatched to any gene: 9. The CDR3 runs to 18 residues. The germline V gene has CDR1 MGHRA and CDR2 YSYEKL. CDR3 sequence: CASSQADGRTRNTGELFF. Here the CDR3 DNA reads TGCGCCAGCAGCCAAGCCGACGGGAGGACTCGGAACACCGGGGAGCTGTTTTTT.

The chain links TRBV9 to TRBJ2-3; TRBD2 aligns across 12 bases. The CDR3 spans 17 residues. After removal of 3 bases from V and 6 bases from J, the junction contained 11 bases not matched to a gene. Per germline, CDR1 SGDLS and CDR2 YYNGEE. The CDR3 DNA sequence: TGTGCCAGCAGCGCCCGCCTGGTCACTAGCGGGAGGGATACGCAGTATTTT. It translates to CASSARLVTSGRDTQYF.